This TCR beta chain was found in a study of control samples from healthy donors and cancer patients. V lost 8 bases and J lost 8, with 16 bases in between. Germline values: CDR1 SEHNR, CDR2 FQNEAQ (reference sequence). The CDR3 contains 13 residues. Only in-frame clones appear in the TCRdb table, and some are missing; sequencing was by immunoSEQ multiplex PCR. The table lists under 80,000 clones, over 85% of them singletons. This TCR came from a middle-aged woman with lung cancer. This chain connects TRBV7-9 to TRBJ2-1, with D possibly being TRBD2 (6 bases). The sequencing sample was made of PBMCs. The CDR3 reads CASVLAGGDEQFF. The DNA for the CDR3 is TGTGCCAGCGTCCTCGCTGGCGGGGATGAGCAGTTCTTC.